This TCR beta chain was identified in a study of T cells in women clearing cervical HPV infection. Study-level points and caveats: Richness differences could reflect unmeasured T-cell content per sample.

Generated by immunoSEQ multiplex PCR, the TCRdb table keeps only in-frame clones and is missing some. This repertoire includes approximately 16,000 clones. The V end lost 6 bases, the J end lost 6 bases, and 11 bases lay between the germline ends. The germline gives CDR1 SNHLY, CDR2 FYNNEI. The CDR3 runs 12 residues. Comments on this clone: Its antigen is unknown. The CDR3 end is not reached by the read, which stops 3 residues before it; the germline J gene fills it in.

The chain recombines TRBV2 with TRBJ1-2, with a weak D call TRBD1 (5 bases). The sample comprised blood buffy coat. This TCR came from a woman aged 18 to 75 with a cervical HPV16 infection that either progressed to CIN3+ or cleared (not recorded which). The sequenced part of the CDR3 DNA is TGTGCCAGCAGCCAGAGGGGAAATGGC. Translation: CASSQRGNG. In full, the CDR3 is CASSQRGNGYTF.